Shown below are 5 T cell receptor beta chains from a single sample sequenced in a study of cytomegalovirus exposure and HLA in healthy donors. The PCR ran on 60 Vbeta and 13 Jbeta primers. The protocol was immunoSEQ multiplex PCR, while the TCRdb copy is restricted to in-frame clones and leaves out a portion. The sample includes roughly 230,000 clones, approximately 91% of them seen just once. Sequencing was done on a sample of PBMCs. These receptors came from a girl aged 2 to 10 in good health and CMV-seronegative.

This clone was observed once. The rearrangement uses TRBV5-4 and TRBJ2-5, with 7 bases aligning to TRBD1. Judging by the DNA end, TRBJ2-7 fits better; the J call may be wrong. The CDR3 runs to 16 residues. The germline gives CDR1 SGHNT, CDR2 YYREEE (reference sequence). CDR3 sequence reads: CASSLVGSGGTYEQYF. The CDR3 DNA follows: TGTGCCAGCAGCTTGGTGGGTTCAGGGGGAACCTACGAGCAGTACTTC.

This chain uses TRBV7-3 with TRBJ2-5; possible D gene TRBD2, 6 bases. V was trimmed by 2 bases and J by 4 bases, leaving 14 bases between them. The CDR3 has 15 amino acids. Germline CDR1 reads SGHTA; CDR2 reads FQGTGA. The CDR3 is CASSLDGGSGETQYF. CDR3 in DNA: TGTGCCAGCAGCTTAGATGGAGGGTCGGGAGAGACCCAGTACTTC.

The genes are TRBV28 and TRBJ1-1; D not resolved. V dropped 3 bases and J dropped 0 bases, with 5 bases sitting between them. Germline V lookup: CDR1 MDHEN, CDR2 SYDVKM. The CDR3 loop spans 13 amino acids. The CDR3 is CASSLEMNTEAFF. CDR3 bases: TGTGCCAGCAGTTTGGAGATGAACACTGAAGCTTTCTTT. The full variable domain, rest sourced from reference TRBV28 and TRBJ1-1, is DVKVTQSSRYLVKRTGEKVFLECVQDMDHENMFWYRQDPGLGLRLIYFSYDVKMKEKGDIPEGYSVSREKKERFSLILESASTNQTSMYLCASSLEMNTEAFFGQGTRLTVV.

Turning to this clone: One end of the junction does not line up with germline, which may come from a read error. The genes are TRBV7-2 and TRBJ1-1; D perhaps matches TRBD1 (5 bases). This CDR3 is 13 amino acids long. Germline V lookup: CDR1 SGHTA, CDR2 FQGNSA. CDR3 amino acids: CASRPQGGTEWVF. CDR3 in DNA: TGTGCCAGCAGGCCCCAGGGCGGGACGGAGTGGGTCTTT.

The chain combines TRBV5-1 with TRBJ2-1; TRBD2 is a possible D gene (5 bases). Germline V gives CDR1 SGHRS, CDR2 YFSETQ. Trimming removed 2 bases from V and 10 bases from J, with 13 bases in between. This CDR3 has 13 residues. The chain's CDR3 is CASSFAGLREQFF. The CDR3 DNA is TGCGCCAGCAGCTTCGCGGGCCTTAGGGAGCAGTTCTTC.